This paragraph covers one T cell receptor (beta chain) sequence. Antigen specificity is unknown. These data come from a study of shared clonotypes between healthy human individuals. Regarding the study as a whole: It was observed that about 5% of naive CD4 clonotypes were shared across several donors.

An assay was performed, and its level was deep. The data were produced by immunoSEQ multiplex PCR, yet TCRdb's version contains in-frame clones alone and is incomplete. The sample lists around 330,000 clones; less than 85% were seen once. The clonotype comes from a man aged 25-45 years in good health. What was sequenced was memory CD4+ T cells sorted from blood. Documented subset: CD45RA-negative fraction.

CDR3 nucleotide sequence: TGCGCCAGCACCGCAGGGAACCAGCCCCAGCATTTT. It encodes CASTAGNQPQHF. This chain uses TRBV10-2 with TRBJ1-5; tentative D call: TRBD1 (5 bases). The CDR3 is 12 residues long. Germline CDR1 WSHSY, CDR2 SAAADI. V lost 7 bases, J lost 7 bases, and 11 bases lay in between.